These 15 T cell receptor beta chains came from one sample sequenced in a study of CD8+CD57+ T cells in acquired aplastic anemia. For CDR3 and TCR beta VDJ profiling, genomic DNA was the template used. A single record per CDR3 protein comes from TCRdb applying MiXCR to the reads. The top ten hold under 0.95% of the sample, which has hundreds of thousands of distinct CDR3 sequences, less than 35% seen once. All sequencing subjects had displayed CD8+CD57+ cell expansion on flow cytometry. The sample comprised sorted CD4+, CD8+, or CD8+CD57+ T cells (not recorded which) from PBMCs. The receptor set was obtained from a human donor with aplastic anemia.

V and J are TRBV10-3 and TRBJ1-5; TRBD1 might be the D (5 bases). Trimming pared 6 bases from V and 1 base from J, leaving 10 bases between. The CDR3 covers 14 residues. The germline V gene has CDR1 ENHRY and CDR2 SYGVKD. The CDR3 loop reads CAIRGRDSNQPQHF. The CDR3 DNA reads TGTGCCATCAGGGGGAGGGACAGCAATCAGCCCCAGCATTTT.

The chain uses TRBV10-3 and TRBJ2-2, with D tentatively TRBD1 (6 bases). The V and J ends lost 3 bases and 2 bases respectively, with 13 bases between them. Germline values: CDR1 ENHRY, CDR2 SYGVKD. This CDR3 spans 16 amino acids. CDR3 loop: CAISDGIQGNTGELFF. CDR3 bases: TGTGCCATCAGTGACGGGATACAGGGAAACACCGGGGAGCTGTTTTTT.

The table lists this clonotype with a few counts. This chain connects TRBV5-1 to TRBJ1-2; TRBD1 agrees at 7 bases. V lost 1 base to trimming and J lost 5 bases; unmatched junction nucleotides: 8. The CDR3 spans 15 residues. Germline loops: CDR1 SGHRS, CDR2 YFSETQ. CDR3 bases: TGCGCCAGCAGCTTGACGCAGGGACAGAGATATGGCTACACCTTC. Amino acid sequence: CASSLTQGQRYGYTF.

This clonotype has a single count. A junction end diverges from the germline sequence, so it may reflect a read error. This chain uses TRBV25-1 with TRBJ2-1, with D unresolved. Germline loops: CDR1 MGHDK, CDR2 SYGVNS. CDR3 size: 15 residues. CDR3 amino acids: CASSDWVGPHNEQFF. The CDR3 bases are TGTGCCAGCAGTGACTGGGTAGGCCCGCACAACGAGCAGTTCTTC. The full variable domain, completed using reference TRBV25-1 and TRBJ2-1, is EADIYQTPRYLVIGTGKKITLECSQTMGHDKMYWYQQDPGMELHLIHYSYGVNSTEKGDLSSESTVSRIRTEHFPLTLESARPSHTSQYLCASSDWVGPHNEQFFGPGTRLTVL.

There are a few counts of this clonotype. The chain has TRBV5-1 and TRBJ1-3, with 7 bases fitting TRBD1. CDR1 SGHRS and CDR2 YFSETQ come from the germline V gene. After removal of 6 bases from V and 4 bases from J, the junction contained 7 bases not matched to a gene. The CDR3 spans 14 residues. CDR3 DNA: TGCGCCAGCACCGCGACAGGGTTAGGAAACACCATATATTTT. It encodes CASTATGLGNTIYF.

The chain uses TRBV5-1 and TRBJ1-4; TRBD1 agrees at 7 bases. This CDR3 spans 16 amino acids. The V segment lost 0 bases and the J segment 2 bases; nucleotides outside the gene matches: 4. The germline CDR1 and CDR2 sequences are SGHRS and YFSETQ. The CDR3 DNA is TGCGCCAGCAGCTTGGGAGGGGGCGGCACTAATGAAAAACTGTTTTTT. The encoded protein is CASSLGGGGTNEKLFF.

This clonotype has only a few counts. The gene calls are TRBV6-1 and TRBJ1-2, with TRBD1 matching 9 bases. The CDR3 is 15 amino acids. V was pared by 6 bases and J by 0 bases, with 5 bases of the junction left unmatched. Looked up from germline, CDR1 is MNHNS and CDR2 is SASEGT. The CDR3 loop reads CASRQNRGPNYGYTF. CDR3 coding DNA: TGTGCCAGCAGACAAAACAGGGGGCCTAACTATGGCTACACCTTC.

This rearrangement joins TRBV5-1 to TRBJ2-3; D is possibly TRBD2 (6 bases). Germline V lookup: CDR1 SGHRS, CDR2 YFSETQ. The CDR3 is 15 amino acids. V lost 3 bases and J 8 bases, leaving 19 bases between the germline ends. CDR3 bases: TGCGCCAGCAGCTACCTCTCCGGCACGGAGGGTACGCAGTATTTT. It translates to CASSYLSGTEGTQYF. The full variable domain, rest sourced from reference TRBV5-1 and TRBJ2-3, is KAGVTQTPRYLIKTRGQQVTLSCSPISGHRSVSWYQQTPGQGLQFLFEYFSETQRNKGNFPGRFSGRQFSNSRSEMNVSTLELGDSALYLCASSYLSGTEGTQYFGPGTRLTVL.

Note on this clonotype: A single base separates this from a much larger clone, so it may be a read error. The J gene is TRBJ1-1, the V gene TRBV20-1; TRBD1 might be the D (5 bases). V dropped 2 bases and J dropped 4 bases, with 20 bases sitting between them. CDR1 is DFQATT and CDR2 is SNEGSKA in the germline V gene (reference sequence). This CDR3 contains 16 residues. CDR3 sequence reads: CSARSGAEVMSTEAFF. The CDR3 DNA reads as TGCAGTGCTAGATCCGGGGCTGAGGTCATGAGCACTGAAGCTTTCTTT.

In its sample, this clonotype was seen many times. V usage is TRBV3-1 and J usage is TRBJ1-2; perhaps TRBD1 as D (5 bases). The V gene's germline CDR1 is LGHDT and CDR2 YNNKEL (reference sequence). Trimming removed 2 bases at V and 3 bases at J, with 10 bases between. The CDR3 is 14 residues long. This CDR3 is CASSQRGRDYGYTF. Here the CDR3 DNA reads TGTGCCAGCAGCCAAAGGGGTCGGGACTATGGCTACACCTTC.

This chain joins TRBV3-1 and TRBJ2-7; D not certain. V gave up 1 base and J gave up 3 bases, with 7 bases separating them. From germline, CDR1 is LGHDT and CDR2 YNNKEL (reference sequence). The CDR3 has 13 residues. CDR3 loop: CASSQVVGYEQYF. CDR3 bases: TGTGCCAGCAGCCAAGTTGTTGGCTACGAGCAGTACTTC.

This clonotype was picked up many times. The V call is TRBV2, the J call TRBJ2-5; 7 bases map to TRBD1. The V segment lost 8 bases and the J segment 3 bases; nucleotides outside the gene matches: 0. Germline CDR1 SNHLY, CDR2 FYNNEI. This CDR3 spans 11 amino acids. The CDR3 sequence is CASGTEETQYF. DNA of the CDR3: TGTGCCAGCGGGACAGAAGAGACCCAGTACTTC.

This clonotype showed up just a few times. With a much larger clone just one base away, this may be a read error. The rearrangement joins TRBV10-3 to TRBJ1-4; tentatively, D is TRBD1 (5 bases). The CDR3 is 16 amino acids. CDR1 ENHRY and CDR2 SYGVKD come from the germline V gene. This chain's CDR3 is CAISESTGGTNEKPFF. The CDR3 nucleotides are TGTGCCATCAGTGAGTCGACGGGGGGAACTAATGAAAAACCGTTTTTT.

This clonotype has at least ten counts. The CDR3 is CASSFSGQPQHF. The CDR3 DNA reads as TGTGCCAGCAGTTTTAGTGGGCAGCCCCAGCATTTT. This chain connects TRBV12-3 or TRBV12-4 to TRBJ1-5; D uncertain. CDR3 length: 12 residues. V shed 3 bases and J shed 7 bases, with 7 bases lying between them.

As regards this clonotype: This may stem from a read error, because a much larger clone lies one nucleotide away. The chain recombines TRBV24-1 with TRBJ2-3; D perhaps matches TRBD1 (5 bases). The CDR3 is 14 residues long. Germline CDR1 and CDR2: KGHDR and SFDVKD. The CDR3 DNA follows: TGTGCCACCAGTCGTAAGATTTCGACAGATGCGCAGTATTTT. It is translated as CATSRKISTDAQYF.